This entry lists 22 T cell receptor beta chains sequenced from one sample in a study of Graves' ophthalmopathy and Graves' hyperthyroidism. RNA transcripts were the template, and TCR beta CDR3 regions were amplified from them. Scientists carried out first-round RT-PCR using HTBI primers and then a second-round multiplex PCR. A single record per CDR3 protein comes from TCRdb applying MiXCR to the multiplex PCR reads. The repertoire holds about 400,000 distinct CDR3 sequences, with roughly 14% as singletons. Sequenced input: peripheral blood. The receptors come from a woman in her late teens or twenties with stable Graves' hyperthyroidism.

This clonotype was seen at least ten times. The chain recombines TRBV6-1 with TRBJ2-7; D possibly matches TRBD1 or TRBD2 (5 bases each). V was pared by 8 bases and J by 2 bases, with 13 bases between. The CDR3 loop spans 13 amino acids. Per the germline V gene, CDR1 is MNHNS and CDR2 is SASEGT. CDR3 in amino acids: CASASGTAYEQYF. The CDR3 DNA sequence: TGTGCCAGCGCCTCGGGGACCGCCTACGAGCAGTACTTC.

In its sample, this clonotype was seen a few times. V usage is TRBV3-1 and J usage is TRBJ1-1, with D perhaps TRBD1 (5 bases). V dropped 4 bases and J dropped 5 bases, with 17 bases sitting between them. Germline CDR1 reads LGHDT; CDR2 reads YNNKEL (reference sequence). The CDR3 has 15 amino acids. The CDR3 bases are TGTGCCAGCAGCCCCCGAAGGGGTATCTGGACTGAAGCTTTCTTT. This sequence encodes CASSPRRGIWTEAFF.

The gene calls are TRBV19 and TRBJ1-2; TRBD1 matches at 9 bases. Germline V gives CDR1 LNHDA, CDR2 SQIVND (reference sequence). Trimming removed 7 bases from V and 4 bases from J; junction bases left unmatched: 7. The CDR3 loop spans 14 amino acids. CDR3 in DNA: TGTGCCAGTAATCCCCGGGACAGGGTCTATGGCTACACCTTC. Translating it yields CASNPRDRVYGYTF.

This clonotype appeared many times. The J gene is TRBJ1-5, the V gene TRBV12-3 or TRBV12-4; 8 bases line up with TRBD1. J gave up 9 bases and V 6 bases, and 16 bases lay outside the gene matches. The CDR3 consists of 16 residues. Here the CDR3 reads CASRPTGTGNLSPQHF. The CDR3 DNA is TGTGCCAGCAGGCCGACCGGGACAGGAAATTTATCGCCCCAGCATTTT.

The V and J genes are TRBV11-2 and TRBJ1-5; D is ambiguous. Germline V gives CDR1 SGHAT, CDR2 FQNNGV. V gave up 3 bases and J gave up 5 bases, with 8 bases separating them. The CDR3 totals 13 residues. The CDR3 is CASSFQRDQPQHF. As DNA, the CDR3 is TGTGCCAGCAGCTTCCAGAGAGATCAGCCCCAGCATTTT.

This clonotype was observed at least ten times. The CDR3 loop is CASSLDEVGTGELFF. The CDR3 bases are TGTGCCAGCAGCTTAGATGAGGTTGGCACCGGGGAGCTGTTTTTT. This chain joins TRBV11-3 and TRBJ2-2; D remains unclear. This CDR3 spans 15 amino acids. V shed 0 bases and J shed 4 bases, with 9 bases lying between them. Germline CDR1 SGHNT, CDR2 YENEEA.

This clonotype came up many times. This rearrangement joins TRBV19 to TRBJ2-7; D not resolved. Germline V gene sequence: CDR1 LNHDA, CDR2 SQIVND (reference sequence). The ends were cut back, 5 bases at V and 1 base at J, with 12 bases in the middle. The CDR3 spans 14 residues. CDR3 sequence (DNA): TGTGCCAGTAGTTCCGGGCCAACATCCTACGAGCAGTACTTC. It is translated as CASSSGPTSYEQYF.

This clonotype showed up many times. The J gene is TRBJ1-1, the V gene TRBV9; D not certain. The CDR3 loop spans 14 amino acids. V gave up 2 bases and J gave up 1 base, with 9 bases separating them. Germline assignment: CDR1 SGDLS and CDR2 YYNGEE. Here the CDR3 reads CASSVGSQNTEAFF. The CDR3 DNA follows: TGTGCCAGCAGCGTGGGCAGCCAGAACACTGAAGCTTTCTTT.

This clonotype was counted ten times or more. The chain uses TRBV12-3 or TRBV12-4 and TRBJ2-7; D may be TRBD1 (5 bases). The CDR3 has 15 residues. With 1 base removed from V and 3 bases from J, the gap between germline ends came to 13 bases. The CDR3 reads CASSLGAGLNYEQYF. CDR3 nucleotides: TGTGCCAGCAGTTTAGGGGCAGGGCTAAACTACGAGCAGTACTTC.

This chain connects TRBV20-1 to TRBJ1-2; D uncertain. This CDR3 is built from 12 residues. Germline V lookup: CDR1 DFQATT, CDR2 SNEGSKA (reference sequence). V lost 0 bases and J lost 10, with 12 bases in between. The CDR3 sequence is CSARDAEGSYTF. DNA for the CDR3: TGCAGTGCTAGAGATGCGGAAGGGTCCTACACCTTC.

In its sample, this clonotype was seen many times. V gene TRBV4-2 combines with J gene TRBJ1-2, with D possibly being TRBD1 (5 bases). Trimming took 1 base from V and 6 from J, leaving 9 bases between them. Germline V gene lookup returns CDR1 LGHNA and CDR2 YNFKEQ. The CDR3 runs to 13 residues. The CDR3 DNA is TGTGCCAGCAGCCAAGGGGACTCGAATGGCTACACCTTC. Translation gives CASSQGDSNGYTF.

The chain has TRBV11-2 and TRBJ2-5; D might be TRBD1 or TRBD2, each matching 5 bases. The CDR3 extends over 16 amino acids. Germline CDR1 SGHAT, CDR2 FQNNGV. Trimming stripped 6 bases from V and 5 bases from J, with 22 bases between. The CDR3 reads CASRSPGTSTLETQYF. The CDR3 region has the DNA TGTGCCAGCAGATCGCCGGGGACGTCTACGTTGGAGACCCAGTACTTC.

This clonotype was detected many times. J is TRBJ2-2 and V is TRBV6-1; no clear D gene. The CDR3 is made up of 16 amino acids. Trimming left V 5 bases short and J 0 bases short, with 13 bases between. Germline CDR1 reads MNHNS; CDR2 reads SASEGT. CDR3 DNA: TGTGCCAGCAGTCCCCTGGCGAACGCGAACACCGGGGAGCTGTTTTTT. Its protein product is CASSPLANANTGELFF.

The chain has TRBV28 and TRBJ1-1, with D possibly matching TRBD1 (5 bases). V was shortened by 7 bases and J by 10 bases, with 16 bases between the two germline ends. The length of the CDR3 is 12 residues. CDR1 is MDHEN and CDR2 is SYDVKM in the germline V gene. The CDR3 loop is CASIVTPGPAFF. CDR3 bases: TGTGCCAGCATCGTAACTCCAGGGCCAGCTTTCTTT.

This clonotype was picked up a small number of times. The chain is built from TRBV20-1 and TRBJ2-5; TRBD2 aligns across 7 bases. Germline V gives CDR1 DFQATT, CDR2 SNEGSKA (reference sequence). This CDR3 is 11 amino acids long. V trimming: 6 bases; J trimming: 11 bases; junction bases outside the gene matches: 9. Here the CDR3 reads CSARRGEGQYF. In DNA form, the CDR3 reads TGCAGTGCCAGACGGGGGGAAGGACAGTACTTC.

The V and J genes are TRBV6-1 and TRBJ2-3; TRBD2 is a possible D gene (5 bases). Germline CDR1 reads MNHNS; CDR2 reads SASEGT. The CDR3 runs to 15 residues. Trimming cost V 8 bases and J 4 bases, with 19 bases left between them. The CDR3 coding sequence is TGTGCCAGCGGAGAGGGCTTGGCGGGCCCAGATACGCAGTATTTT. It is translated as CASGEGLAGPDTQYF.

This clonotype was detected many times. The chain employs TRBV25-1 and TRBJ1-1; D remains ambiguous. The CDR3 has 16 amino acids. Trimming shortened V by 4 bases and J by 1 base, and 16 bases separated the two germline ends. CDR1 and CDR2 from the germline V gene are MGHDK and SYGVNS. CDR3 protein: CASSARLRWGNTEAFF. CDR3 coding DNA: TGTGCCAGCAGTGCGAGACTAAGATGGGGGAACACTGAAGCTTTCTTT.

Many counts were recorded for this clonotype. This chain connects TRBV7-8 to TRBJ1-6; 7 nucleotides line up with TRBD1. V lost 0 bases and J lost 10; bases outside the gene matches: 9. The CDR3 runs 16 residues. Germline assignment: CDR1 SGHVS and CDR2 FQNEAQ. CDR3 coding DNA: TGTGCCAGCAGCTTAGCGAAGACAGGGCAGAGGTCACCCCTCCACTTT. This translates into CASSLAKTGQRSPLHF.

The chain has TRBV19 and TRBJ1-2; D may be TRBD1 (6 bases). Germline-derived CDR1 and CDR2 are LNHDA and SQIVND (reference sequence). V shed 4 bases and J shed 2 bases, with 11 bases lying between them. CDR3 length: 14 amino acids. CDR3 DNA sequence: TGTGCCAGTAGTAAACCCGGGACAAACTATGGCTACACCTTC. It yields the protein CASSKPGTNYGYTF.

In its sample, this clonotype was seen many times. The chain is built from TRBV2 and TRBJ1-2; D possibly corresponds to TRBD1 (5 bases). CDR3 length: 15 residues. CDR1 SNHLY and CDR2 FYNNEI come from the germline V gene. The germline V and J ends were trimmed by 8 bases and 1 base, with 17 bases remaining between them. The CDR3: CASEEGLGGNYGYTF. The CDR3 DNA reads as TGTGCCAGCGAGGAGGGGTTGGGTGGTAACTATGGCTACACCTTC.

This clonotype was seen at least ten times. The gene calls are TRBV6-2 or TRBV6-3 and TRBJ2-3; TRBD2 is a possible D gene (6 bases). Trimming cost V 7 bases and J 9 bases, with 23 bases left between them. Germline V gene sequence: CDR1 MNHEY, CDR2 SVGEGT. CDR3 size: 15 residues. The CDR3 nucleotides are TGTGCCAGCATCCCCGGGCAGTCTTGGGGGGACACGCAGTATTTT. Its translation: CASIPGQSWGDTQYF.

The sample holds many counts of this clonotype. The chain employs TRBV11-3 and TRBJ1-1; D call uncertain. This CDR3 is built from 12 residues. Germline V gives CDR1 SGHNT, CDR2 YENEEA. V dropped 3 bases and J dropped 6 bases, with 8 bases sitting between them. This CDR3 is CASSFPGAEAFF. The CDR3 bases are TGTGCCAGCAGCTTCCCGGGAGCTGAAGCTTTCTTT.